Following are 25 T cell receptor beta chains from one sample sequenced in a study of CD4 T cells in relation to SARS-CoV-2 and coronaviruses. Before the COVID-19 pandemic, during about 2010-2018, CD4+ T cells were taken from unexposed donors. Assay: immunoSEQ multiplex PCR; the TCRdb copy retains only in-frame clones and omits some. The repertoire consists of 60,000 or so clones, with approximately 94% occurring once and the leading ten covering around 0.15%. Sequencing used naive CD4+ T cells from PBMCs. Described subset: naive CD4+ T cells isolated by negative enrichment. The receptors were sampled from a human donor in good health.

CDR3 nucleotides: TGTGCCAGTAGTATTGGCAACTCTGGGGCCAACGTCCTGACTTTC. It specifies CASSIGNSGANVLTF. The chain uses TRBV19 and TRBJ2-6, with unresolved D. Per the germline V gene, CDR1 is LNHDA and CDR2 is SQIVND (reference sequence). This CDR3 has 15 residues. With 3 bases removed from V and 0 bases from J, the gap between germline ends came to 6 bases.

The rearrangement joins TRBV27 to TRBJ2-3, with TRBD2 matching 10 bases. The CDR3 has 16 residues. V was pared by 1 base and J by 8 bases, with 9 bases of the junction left unmatched. Germline CDR1 and CDR2: MNHEY and SMNVEV (reference sequence). CDR3 sequence reads: CASSLFLASGSSTQYF. CDR3 DNA: TGTGCCAGCAGTTTATTTTTGGCTAGCGGGAGTTCTACGCAGTATTTT.

This sequence joins TRBV2 and TRBJ1-1; weak D call: TRBD1 (6 bases). Trimming removed 2 bases at V and 11 bases at J, with 12 bases between. The CDR3 is 12 residues long. Germline-derived CDR1 and CDR2 are SNHLY and FYNNEI. The CDR3: CASSESGGPAFF. For the CDR3, the DNA is TGTGCCAGCAGTGAAAGTGGGGGGCCCGCTTTCTTT.

The chain couples TRBV28 to TRBJ1-2; TRBD1 aligns across 7 bases. Trimming removed 5 bases from V and 4 bases from J; junction bases left unmatched: 13. Germline assignment: CDR1 MDHEN and CDR2 SYDVKM. The CDR3 has 16 amino acids. The CDR3 DNA reads TGTGCCAGCAGTACCCTAGACAGATCAGGGGGCTATGGCTACACCTTC. It specifies CASSTLDRSGGYGYTF.

The genes are TRBV10-1 and TRBJ1-5, with D possibly TRBD1 on 6 matching bases. V lost 8 bases and J 2 bases, leaving 16 bases between the germline ends. The CDR3 runs 15 residues. Germline V lookup: CDR1 WNHNN, CDR2 SYGVQD (reference sequence). The CDR3 here is CASQTRRGGNQPQHF. DNA for the CDR3: TGCGCCAGCCAGACCCGCAGGGGCGGCAATCAGCCCCAGCATTTT.

V is TRBV30 and J is TRBJ2-2; no clear D gene. V lost 2 bases to trimming and J lost 2 bases, with 12 bases between them. Germline values: CDR1 GTSNPN, CDR2 SVGIG (reference sequence). The CDR3 extends over 15 amino acids. The CDR3 region is CAWSLRRSNTGELFF. CDR3 in DNA: TGTGCCTGGAGTCTACGGCGGAGTAACACCGGGGAGCTGTTTTTT.

This clone showed up just once. CDR3 residues: CASSQVFRELLNEQFF. The DNA of the CDR3 is TGTGCCAGCAGCCAAGTTTTCCGGGAGCTCCTGAATGAGCAGTTCTTC. The chain has TRBV4-2 and TRBJ2-1; maybe TRBD2 (6 bases). Between the trimmed V and J ends, which lost 1 base and 7 bases, there was a span of 17 bases. CDR1 and CDR2 (germline): LGHNA, YNFKEQ. The CDR3 totals 16 residues.

The chain combines TRBV27 with TRBJ1-2; TRBD1 aligns across 9 bases. With V trimmed by 5 bases and J by 0 bases, 7 bases remained unmatched. The CDR3 is 16 residues long. The V gene's germline CDR1 is MNHEY and CDR2 SMNVEV (reference sequence). The CDR3 spells CASSRDRATPNYGYTF. For the CDR3, the DNA is TGTGCCAGCAGTCGGGACAGGGCTACCCCTAACTATGGCTACACCTTC.

This clone was recorded a few times. The chain links TRBV2 to TRBJ1-6; 7 nucleotides align to TRBD1. Germline V gene lookup returns CDR1 SNHLY and CDR2 FYNNEI. This CDR3 contains 14 residues. V trimming: 6 bases; J trimming: 7 bases; junction bases outside the gene matches: 6. CDR3 in DNA: TGTGCCAGCAGGAGGACAGGAGTCAATTCACCCCTCCACTTT. It encodes CASRRTGVNSPLHF.

This clone has a single count. The chain is built from TRBV28 and TRBJ2-1; a possible D gene is TRBD1 (5 bases). The CDR3 runs 12 residues. Trimming took 8 bases from V and 0 from J, leaving 5 bases between them. Germline V CDR1 and CDR2: MDHEN, SYDVKM. The CDR3 region is CASGASYNEQFF. CDR3 in DNA: TGTGCCAGCGGGGCCTCCTACAATGAGCAGTTCTTC. The full variable domain, in which reference TRBV28 and TRBJ2-1 provide the parts outside the CDR3, is DVKVTQSSRYLVKRTGEKVFLECVQDMDHENMFWYRQDPGLGLRLIYFSYDVKMKEKGDIPEGYSVSREKKERFSLILESASTNQTSMYLCASGASYNEQFFGPGTRLTVL.

The chain couples TRBV6-6 to TRBJ2-2; 11 bases align to TRBD2. The trim removed 6 bases at V and 4 bases at J, leaving 1 base unmatched. The CDR3 has 14 amino acids. Germline values: CDR1 MNHNY, CDR2 SVGAGI (reference sequence). The DNA of the CDR3 is TGTGCCAGCAGGGGGACTAGCGGCACCGGGGAGCTGTTTTTT. Translated: CASRGTSGTGELFF.

The chain combines TRBV6-1 with TRBJ1-5; 8 bases match TRBD1. Germline CDR1 is MNHNS and CDR2 is SASEGT. The CDR3 covers 13 residues. J lost 6 bases, V lost 3 bases, and 1 base had no gene match. CDR3 region: CASSEQGAQPQHF. CDR3 in DNA: TGTGCCAGCAGTGAGCAGGGGGCTCAGCCCCAGCATTTT.

The count of this clone is one. This chain joins TRBV4-1 and TRBJ1-5, with TRBD1 matching over 7 bases. Germline V gene data show CDR1 as MGHRA and CDR2 as YSYEKL. Trimming took 0 bases from V and 7 from J; bases not matched to a gene: 6. The length of the CDR3 is 15 residues. CDR3 DNA sequence: TGCGCCAGCAGCCAAGAGGAGGGGGCAAACCAGCCCCAGCATTTT. Encoded protein: CASSQEEGANQPQHF.

The rearrangement links TRBV12-3 or TRBV12-4 to TRBJ2-7; D may be TRBD2 (6 bases). The V and J ends lost 6 bases and 3 bases respectively, with 6 bases between them. The CDR3 consists of 11 residues. CDR3 nucleotides: TGTGCCAGCAGGGGAGGCTACGAGCAGTACTTC. Amino acid sequence: CASRGGYEQYF.

This chain connects TRBV30 to TRBJ2-6; no clear D gene. From germline, CDR1 is GTSNPN and CDR2 SVGIG (reference sequence). V was trimmed by 2 bases and J by 0 bases, leaving 8 bases between them. The CDR3 length is 15 residues. The CDR3 coding sequence is TGTGCCTGGAGTCCCCAGTTCTCTGGGGCCAACGTCCTGACTTTC. Its translation is CAWSPQFSGANVLTF.

The sample holds one count of this clone. V and J are TRBV3-1 (or the pseudogene TRBV3-2) and TRBJ1-5; D is unclear. The CDR3 loop spans 16 amino acids. V dropped 4 bases and J dropped 2 bases, with 15 bases sitting between them. Germline V gene lookup returns CDR1 LGHDT and CDR2 YNNKEL (reference sequence). CDR3 DNA: TGTGCCAGCAGCCTTTCTGAGGGTCACGGCAATCAGCCCCAGCATTTT. Its protein product is CASSLSEGHGNQPQHF.

This clone was seen more than once but under ten times. The chain is built from TRBV27 and TRBJ2-2; D is unclear. Trimming took off 8 bases at V and 3 bases at J, with 19 bases between the two ends. Per the germline V gene, CDR1 is MNHEY and CDR2 is SMNVEV (reference sequence). This CDR3 is built from 16 residues. CDR3 in DNA: TGTGCCAGCTCCTCTTGGGCAGCAGGCGACACCGGGGAGCTGTTTTTT. Translation: CASSSWAAGDTGELFF.

The chain recombines TRBV10-2 with TRBJ1-2; 9 nucleotides agree with TRBD1. This CDR3 is 15 amino acids long. Looked up from germline, CDR1 is WSHSY and CDR2 is SAAADI. Trimming at V came to 2 bases and at J to 7 bases, leaving 8 bases not matched to a gene. The CDR3 nucleotides read TGCGCCAGCAGTGAGGTGACAGGGGGTTTGGCTGGCTACACCTTC. This encodes CASSEVTGGLAGYTF.

The J gene is TRBJ2-7, the V gene TRBV4-1, with 15 positions matching TRBD2. V lost 4 bases and J lost 1; bases outside the gene matches: 5. This CDR3 region has 17 residues. Germline CDR1 MGHRA, CDR2 YSYEKL. DNA for the CDR3: TGCGCCAGCAGCCGGTTGGGACTAGCGGGGGGATCCTACGAGCAGTACTTC. It encodes CASSRLGLAGGSYEQYF.

V gene TRBV9 combines with J gene TRBJ2-5; a possible D gene is TRBD2 (6 bases). Trimming left V 0 bases short and J 6 bases short, with 15 bases between. The CDR3 length is 15 residues. Germline V gene data show CDR1 as SGDLS and CDR2 as YYNGEE. The CDR3 coding sequence is TGTGCCAGCAGCGTAGATTCTAGCGCGATGAAGACCCAGTACTTC. Translated, it gives CASSVDSSAMKTQYF.

This rearrangement joins TRBV27 to TRBJ2-7; D possibly corresponds to TRBD2 (6 bases). The germline V gene has CDR1 MNHEY and CDR2 SMNVEV (reference sequence). This CDR3 is built from 15 residues. Trimming removed 9 bases from V and 4 bases from J, with 22 bases in between. CDR3 region: CASQSPRDGSYEQYF. CDR3 nucleotide sequence: TGTGCCAGTCAATCACCACGGGACGGGAGTTACGAGCAGTACTTC.

The chain employs TRBV10-2 and TRBJ1-5, with 8 bases matching TRBD1. V dropped 6 bases and J dropped 4; count of bases not matched to a gene: 8. The germline gives CDR1 WSHSY, CDR2 SAAADI. The CDR3 consists of 15 residues. This CDR3 reads CASSATDRGNQPQHF. Written as DNA, the CDR3 is TGCGCCAGCAGCGCTACCGACAGGGGAAATCAGCCCCAGCATTTT.

This clone has only one observation. This chain connects TRBV27 to TRBJ2-1; D may be TRBD1 (6 bases). From germline, CDR1 is MNHEY and CDR2 SMNVEV (reference sequence). The CDR3 is 14 amino acids. The V gene lost 4 bases and the J gene lost 8 bases, with 15 bases spanning the gap. The CDR3 sequence: CASSSQQGVDEQFF. The CDR3, as DNA: TGTGCCAGCAGTTCACAACAGGGTGTCGATGAGCAGTTCTTC.

This clone turned up a few times. This rearrangement joins TRBV5-1 to TRBJ1-1; 7 bases are shared with TRBD1. Trimming cost V 7 bases and J 3 bases; bases outside gene matches: 6. The CDR3 totals 13 residues. Germline V gene lookup returns CDR1 SGHRS and CDR2 YFSETQ. CDR3 loop: CASHRGTDTEAFF. The CDR3 region has the DNA TGCGCCAGCCACAGGGGCACGGACACTGAAGCTTTCTTT. Based on the CDR3 plus reference TRBV5-1 and TRBJ1-1, the full variable domain is KAGVTQTPRYLIKTRGQQVTLSCSPISGHRSVSWYQQTPGQGLQFLFEYFSETQRNKGNFPGRFSGRQFSNSRSEMNVSTLELGDSALYLCASHRGTDTEAFFGQGTRLTVV.

The DNA for the CDR3 is TGTGCCACCGGGACGTACTCCTACGAGCAGTACTTC. Its protein is CATGTYSYEQYF. The V and J genes are TRBV7-9 and TRBJ2-7, with D tentatively TRBD1 or TRBD2 (5 bases each). V lost 10 bases, J lost 0 bases, and 10 bases lay in between. This CDR3 is built from 12 residues. Germline values: CDR1 SEHNR, CDR2 FQNEAQ (reference sequence).